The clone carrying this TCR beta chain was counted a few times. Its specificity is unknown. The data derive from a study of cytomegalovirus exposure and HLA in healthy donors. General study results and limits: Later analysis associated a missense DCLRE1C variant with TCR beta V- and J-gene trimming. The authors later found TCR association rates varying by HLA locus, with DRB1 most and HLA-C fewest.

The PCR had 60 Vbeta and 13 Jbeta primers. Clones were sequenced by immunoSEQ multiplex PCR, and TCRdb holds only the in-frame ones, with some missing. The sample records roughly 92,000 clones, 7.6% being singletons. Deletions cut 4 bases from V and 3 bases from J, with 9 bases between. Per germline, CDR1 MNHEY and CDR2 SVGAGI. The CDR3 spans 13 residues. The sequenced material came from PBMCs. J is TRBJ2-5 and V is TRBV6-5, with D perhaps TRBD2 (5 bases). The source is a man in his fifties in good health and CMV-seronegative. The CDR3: CASSSGWKETQYF. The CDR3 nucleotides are TGTGCCAGCAGTTCGGGGTGGAAAGAGACCCAGTACTTC.